This entry lists 24 T cell receptor beta chains sequenced from one sample in a study of neurological immune-mediated disorders. TCRdb re-called the 5' RACE reads through MiXCR, storing one row per CDR3 protein. The sample lists around 79,000 distinct CDR3 sequences, around an eighth occurring once. Sequenced material: PBMCs. Receptors originate from a woman aged 50 to 60 in good health.

This clonotype has a handful of counts. This chain joins TRBV30 and TRBJ1-2; D is unclear. The CDR3 length is 12 residues. Trimming cost V 2 bases and J 4 bases, with 8 bases left between them. CDR1 is GTSNPN and CDR2 is SVGIG in the germline V gene (reference sequence). CDR3 region: CAWSRRRYGYTF. The CDR3 nucleotides are TGTGCCTGGAGTAGACGGCGCTATGGCTACACCTTC.

This clonotype was recorded many times. This rearrangement joins TRBV12-3 or TRBV12-4 to TRBJ1-3, with 10 bases matching TRBD1. The CDR3 length is 15 residues. V was pared by 5 bases and J by 4 bases, with 5 bases of the junction left unmatched. The CDR3 reads CASSRQGAPGNTIYF. DNA for the CDR3: TGTGCCAGCAGTCGACAGGGGGCGCCGGGAAACACCATATATTTT.

This clonotype came up many times. The chain links TRBV9 to TRBJ2-2, with a weak D call TRBD2 (5 bases). The germline V gene encodes CDR1 SGDLS and CDR2 YYNGEE. The CDR3 sequence is 15 residues long. Trimming removed 2 bases from V and 6 bases from J, with 14 bases in between. CDR3 bases: TGTGCCAGCAGCGTTAGGAGTCGGCGGGCCGGGGAGCTGTTTTTT. Its translation is CASSVRSRRAGELFF.

Remarks on this clonotype: This sequence may be a read error, since a much larger clone differs from it by one base. V usage is TRBV15 and J usage is TRBJ2-1; D is tentatively TRBD1 or TRBD2 (6 bases each). The CDR3 has 17 amino acids. From germline, CDR1 is LNHNV and CDR2 YYDKDF (reference sequence). In DNA form, the CDR3 reads TGTGCCACCAGCAGAGATTACGGGGGCCTCTCCTACAATGAGCAGTTATTC. It encodes CATSRDYGGLSYNEQLF.

At least ten counts were recorded for this clonotype. The V call is TRBV5-1, the J call TRBJ1-4, with D possibly TRBD1 on 6 matching bases. The CDR3 contains 15 residues. From germline, CDR1 is SGHRS and CDR2 YFSETQ. With 4 bases removed from V and 7 bases from J, the gap between germline ends came to 17 bases. CDR3 protein: CASSAGRGAGEKLFF. The CDR3 coding sequence is TGCGCCAGCAGCGCAGGAAGGGGGGCCGGTGAAAAACTGTTTTTT.

This clonotype was recorded at least ten times. The chain combines TRBV9 with TRBJ2-5; D is possibly TRBD1 (6 bases). Germline assignment: CDR1 SGDLS and CDR2 YYNGEE. The CDR3 length is 20 residues. V was cut by 0 bases and J by 6 bases, with 30 bases left in between. CDR3 nucleotides: TGTGCCAGCAGCGTAGTCGGGGAGAGTACACAGGGATGGGCGAGGAAGACCCAGTACTTC. Its translation is CASSVVGESTQGWARKTQYF.

Only one count was recorded for this clonotype. A read error may be the cause here, since a much bigger clone is one base away. V gene TRBV5-1 combines with J gene TRBJ2-1; D ambiguous. This CDR3 is 14 amino acids long. Per the germline V gene, CDR1 is SGHRS and CDR2 is YFSETQ. Trimming took 0 bases from V and 7 from J, leaving 11 bases between them. This CDR3 is CASSLGGHRNEQFF. CDR3 DNA: TGCGCCAGCAGCTTGGGTGGCCATAGGAATGAGCAGTTCTTC.

This clonotype was detected ten times or more. The chain is built from TRBV28 and TRBJ1-6, with a possible D match to TRBD1 (6 bases). This CDR3 is 13 amino acids long. Deletions cut 3 bases from V and 16 bases from J, with 16 bases between. Germline-derived CDR1 and CDR2 are MDHEN and SYDVKM. The CDR3 bases are TGTGCCAGCAGTTTCAGGGGATTAACCCAGCTCCACTTT. It codes for CASSFRGLTQLHF.

This clonotype was observed a few times. The CDR3 loop reads CASRVAEETQYF. DNA of the CDR3: TGCGCCAGCAGGGTCGCAGAAGAGACCCAGTACTTC. J is TRBJ2-5 and V is TRBV5-1; D unclear. The CDR3 length is 12 residues. CDR1 and CDR2 (germline): SGHRS, YFSETQ. V lost 5 bases to trimming and J lost 3 bases, with 8 bases between them.

This clonotype occurred many times. The chain uses TRBV20-1 and TRBJ2-5; a weak D match, TRBD2 (6 bases). Trimming shortened V by 3 bases and J by 9 bases, and 14 bases separated the two germline ends. Germline CDR1 DFQATT, CDR2 SNEGSKA (reference sequence). The CDR3 runs 12 residues. The CDR3 coding sequence is TGCAGTGCTAGGGGCAGATGGGGGGCCCAGTACTTC. It yields the protein CSARGRWGAQYF.

This clonotype was observed many times. The chain employs TRBV5-1 and TRBJ2-7, with 7 nucleotides matching TRBD1. The CDR3 runs 13 residues. With V trimmed by 4 bases and J by 7 bases, 8 bases remained unmatched. From germline, CDR1 is SGHRS and CDR2 YFSETQ. CDR3 DNA sequence: TGCGCCAGCAGCCCGGGACAGCGCACAGAGCAGTACTTC. This codes for CASSPGQRTEQYF.

This clonotype was detected many times. J is TRBJ1-2 and V is TRBV5-1; no clear D. CDR1 is SGHRS, CDR2 YFSETQ, per germline. V shed 0 bases and J shed 2 bases, with 5 bases lying between them. The CDR3 length is 13 residues. CDR3 in amino acids: CASSLDSNYGYTF. In DNA, the CDR3 is TGCGCCAGCAGCTTGGATTCGAACTATGGCTACACCTTC.

At least ten counts were recorded for this clonotype. The chain combines TRBV3-1 with TRBJ2-2; D is possibly TRBD2 (5 bases). Trimming stripped 0 bases from V and 0 bases from J, with 11 bases between. This CDR3 region has 17 residues. Per the germline V gene, CDR1 is LGHDT and CDR2 is YNNKEL (reference sequence). CDR3 DNA sequence: TGTGCCAGCAGCCAAGATAAGCTAGCCCCGAACACCGGGGAGCTGTTTTTT. Protein: CASSQDKLAPNTGELFF.

A few counts support this clonotype. The V and J genes are TRBV20-1 and TRBJ1-2, with 9 bases that match TRBD1. Germline lookup yields CDR1 DFQATT and CDR2 SNEGSKA (reference sequence). The CDR3 is 14 residues long. Unmatched junction bases numbered 7, after V lost 5 bases and J lost 3 bases. CDR3 nucleotide sequence: TGCAGTGCTCGACACCGGACAGGGGACTATGGCTACACCTTC. Encoded protein: CSARHRTGDYGYTF.

This clonotype was seen at least ten times. The chain combines TRBV7-9 with TRBJ1-2, with D maybe TRBD1 (5 bases). CDR3 length equals 12 residues. Germline assignment: CDR1 SEHNR and CDR2 FQNEAQ (reference sequence). The V end was cut by 3 bases, the J end by 8 bases, with 10 bases between. CDR3 residues: CASSLGPEGYTF. The DNA of the CDR3 is TGTGCCAGCAGCTTGGGACCGGAAGGCTACACCTTC.

This clonotype has a count of ten or more. This chain connects TRBV20-1 to TRBJ2-5; 10 positions agree with TRBD2. The ends lost 3 bases at V and 2 bases at J; junction bases unmatched: 18. The germline V gene encodes CDR1 DFQATT and CDR2 SNEGSKA (reference sequence). The CDR3 length is 19 residues. DNA for the CDR3: TGCAGTGCTAGTGTGGCTAGCGGGAGTATCGCTTCGGGACAAGAGACCCAGTACTTC. This translates into CSASVASGSIASGQETQYF.

The CDR3 loop is CASSPRGPDNSPLHF. In DNA, the CDR3 is TGTGCCAGCAGCCCCAGGGGGCCCGATAATTCACCCCTCCACTTT. The genes are TRBV2 and TRBJ1-6; 8 nucleotides line up with TRBD1. The germline gives CDR1 SNHLY, CDR2 FYNNEI. The CDR3 length is 15 residues. Trimming took 6 bases from V and 5 from J; bases not matched to a gene: 6. The full variable domain, completed using reference TRBV2 and TRBJ1-6, is EPEVTQTPSHQVTQMGQEVILRCVPISNHLYFYWYRQILGQKVEFLVSFYNNEISEKSEIFDDQFSVERPDGSNFTLKIRSTKLEDSAMYFCASSPRGPDNSPLHFGNGTRLTVT.

This clonotype was recorded at least ten times. The chain is built from TRBV20-1 and TRBJ1-2; D possibly corresponds to TRBD1 (6 bases). Germline lookup yields CDR1 DFQATT and CDR2 SNEGSKA (reference sequence). Trimming removed 5 bases from V and 0 bases from J, with 13 bases in between. The CDR3 totals 14 residues. CDR3 amino acids: CSAHQNRANYGYTF. The CDR3 region has the DNA TGCAGTGCTCATCAGAACAGGGCTAACTATGGCTACACCTTC.

This clonotype was observed at least ten times. This rearrangement joins TRBV5-6 to TRBJ2-5, with a tentative D call TRBD2 (7 bases). The CDR3 is 12 residues long. V shed 4 bases and J shed 5 bases, with 9 bases lying between them. Per the germline V gene, CDR1 is SGHDT and CDR2 is YYEEEE. This CDR3 is CASSGGAETQYF. CDR3 coding DNA: TGTGCCAGCAGCGGGGGGGCGGAGACCCAGTACTTC.

This sequence joins TRBV4-1 and TRBJ2-3; 7 bases agree with TRBD2. The CDR3 sequence is 14 residues long. Germline V gene sequence: CDR1 MGHRA, CDR2 YSYEKL. The V and J ends lost 1 base and 6 bases, in that order; junction bases with no gene match: 4. DNA of the CDR3: TGCGCCAGCAGCCAAGTCAATAGCGGGGATACGCAGTATTTT. It codes for CASSQVNSGDTQYF.

At least ten counts were recorded for this clonotype. Written as DNA, the CDR3 is TGCAGTGCTAGACCGGGGCAGGGGGAAAAACTGTTTTTT. Residues: CSARPGQGEKLFF. This chain uses TRBV20-1 with TRBJ1-4; maybe TRBD1 (6 bases). V lost 2 bases to trimming and J lost 8 bases, with 12 bases between them. Germline CDR1 and CDR2: DFQATT and SNEGSKA (reference sequence). CDR3 size: 13 residues.

V and J are TRBV27 and TRBJ2-1; 8 bases match TRBD1. This CDR3 spans 18 amino acids. Germline CDR1 is MNHEY and CDR2 is SMNVEV (reference sequence). Trimming removed 6 bases from V and 8 bases from J; junction bases left unmatched: 21. The CDR3 nucleotides read TGTGCCAGCAGACGCGAGGCAGGGGGCGGGTGGGTGTCCGATGAGCAGTTCTTC. Translation gives CASRREAGGGWVSDEQFF.

This clonotype came up many times. The chain links TRBV25-1 to TRBJ2-3; D is uncertain. Germline V gene sequence: CDR1 MGHDK, CDR2 SYGVNS. V lost 5 bases to trimming and J lost 2 bases, with 17 bases between them. This CDR3 has 16 amino acids. The CDR3 loop is CASSSRARSLTDTQYF. CDR3 nucleotides: TGTGCCAGCAGTAGCCGGGCCCGATCACTCACAGATACGCAGTATTTT.

This clonotype was seen ten or more times. The rearrangement uses TRBV24-1 and TRBJ2-5; perhaps TRBD2 as D (6 bases). Germline V gives CDR1 KGHDR, CDR2 SFDVKD. Trimming removed 5 bases at V and 6 bases at J, with 12 bases between. The CDR3 spans 13 residues. The CDR3 nucleotides are TGTGCCACCAGTGCAGCGGGTGAAAAGACCCAGTACTTC. As protein: CATSAAGEKTQYF.